This TCR beta chain was sequenced in a study of breast tumors, draining lymph nodes, adjacent tissues. This clonotype was seen a handful of times. Axillary draining lymph nodes of breast cancer patients supplied the node samples. Via MiXCR, TCRdb re-called the multiplex PCR reads, giving one row per CDR3 protein. The repertoire includes 150,000 to 200,000 distinct CDR3 sequences, around a third of them detected once, and about 3.9% sits in the top ten. Sequences were obtained from axillary lymph node tissue. The clonotype comes from a female donor with breast cancer. Some clones in this sample may be carry-over from other donors' samples.

In nucleotides, the CDR3 is TGTGCCAGCCCAGGGTTTGTAAGGGGCTACACCTTC. Translation gives CASPGFVRGYTF. The chain links TRBV6-1 to TRBJ1-2; tentatively, D is TRBD1 (5 bases). There are 12 residues in the CDR3. V was pared by 8 bases and J by 8 bases, with 15 bases between. The germline CDR1 and CDR2 sequences are MNHNS and SASEGT.